The rows below give T cell receptor beta chains drawn from one sample of a study of blood T cell repertoires in COVID-19. Using immunoSEQ multiplex PCR, the repertoire was profiled, and TCRdb retains in-frame clones only, with some absent. The sample contains 230,000 or so clones, 81% of which appear only once. Material: peripheral blood. The origin of the receptors is a woman of 80 years or more with COVID-19, enrolled during active disease. Each CDR3 is given with its conserved first and last residue. The D gene is left open where the match is weak. Clone size appears in some rows only: once, few, many, or a class for an expanded clone.

>TRBJ2-2|TRBV7-2|NA|TRBD2
TGTGCCAGCAGCTTAAGACTAGCAGCTAACACCGGGGAGCTGTTTTTT
CASSLRLAANTGELFF
>TRBJ2-2|TRBV30|NA|NA
TGTGCCTGGAGGACTTTTACCGGGGAGCTGTTTTTT
CAWRTFTGELFF
>TRBJ1-6|TRBV4-2|NA|TRBD1
TGTGCCAGCAGCCCCTCGGGACAGGGAAGGGTACTAGGTTCACCCCTCCACTTT
CASSPSGQGRVLGSPLHF
>TRBJ1-2|TRBV4-1|few|TRBD1
TGCGCCAGCAGCCGCGAGGGGGCGGGGACGGACTATGGCTACACCTTC
CASSREGAGTDYGYTF
>TRBJ2-5|TRBV21-1|NA|NA
TGTGCCAGCTTCTGGGCTGTAAAAGAGACCCAGTACTTC
CASFWAVKETQYF
>TRBJ2-5|TRBV27|few|NA
TGTGCCAGCAGTTTTAGGAGTAGGGAGACCCAGTACTTC
CASSFRSRETQYF
>TRBJ1-2|TRBV15|NA|NA
TGTGCCACCAGCAGTTTACAGGGAAGAGGTTATGGCTACACCTTC
CATSSLQGRGYGYTF
>TRBJ2-7|TRBV18|NA|TRBD1
TGTGCCAGCTCACCAGGCAGGGGGCGAGGGTACGAGCAGTACTTC
CASSPGRGRGYEQYF
>TRBJ2-3|TRBV5-1|NA|NA
TGCGCCAGCAGCTTGACGGACAGTACAGATACGCAGTATTTT
CASSLTDSTDTQYF
>TRBJ2-7|TRBV5-1|NA|TRBD2
TGCGCCAGCAGCTTGAGGGTGGCGGGGGGCGAGCAGTACTTC
CASSLRVAGGEQYF
>TRBJ1-5|TRBV6-4|NA|TRBD1
TGTGCCAGCACCAGACAGGGAACCAATCAGCCCCAGCATTTT
CASTRQGTNQPQHF
>TRBJ1-1|TRBV27|NA|TRBD1
TGTGCCAGCAGTAGACAGGGGCCGAACACTGAAGCTTTCTTT
CASSRQGPNTEAFF
>TRBJ1-1|TRBV28|NA|NA
TGTGCCAGCAGTTTGGTCTCGCGTTTCTGGGCTTTCTTT
CASSLVSRFWAFF
>TRBJ1-2|TRBV28|NA|NA
TGTGCCAGCCGGGGGGGAGACTATGGCTACACCTTC
CASRGGDYGYTF
>TRBJ1-4|TRBV5-6|NA|NA
TGTGCCAGCAGGTCGTCGGTAGTGGGAGTTGAAAAACTGTTTTTT
CASRSSVVGVEKLFF
>TRBJ1-2|TRBV6-5|few|NA
TGTGCCAGCAGTTCGAGGGCGGGATATGGCTACACCTTC
CASSSRAGYGYTF
>TRBJ1-2|TRBV19|NA|TRBD1
TGTGCCAGTAGAAGACAGGGTCCGGAGGGCTACACCTTC
CASRRQGPEGYTF